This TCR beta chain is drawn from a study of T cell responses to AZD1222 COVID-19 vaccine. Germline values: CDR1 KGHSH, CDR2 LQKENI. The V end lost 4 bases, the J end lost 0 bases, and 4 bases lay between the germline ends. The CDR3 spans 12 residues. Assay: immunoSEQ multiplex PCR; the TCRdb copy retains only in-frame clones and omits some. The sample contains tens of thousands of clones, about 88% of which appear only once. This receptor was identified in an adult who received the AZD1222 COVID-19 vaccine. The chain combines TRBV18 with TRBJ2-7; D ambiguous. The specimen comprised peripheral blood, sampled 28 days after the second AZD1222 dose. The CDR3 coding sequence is TGTGCCAGCTCACGGGCCTCCTACGAGCAGTACTTC. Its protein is CASSRASYEQYF.